This is a list of T cell receptor beta chains from one sample in a study of T cell repertoires in cytomegalovirus infection. TCRdb reprocessed the reads via MiXCR and lists one record per CDR3 protein. The sample holds about 530,000 distinct CDR3 sequences, approximately 26% seen once. Material for sequencing was PBMCs. These receptors came from a human donor in good health (CMV status not recorded). Some clones in this sample may be carry-over from other donors' samples. The CDR3 runs from the conserved cysteine through the conserved F or W. Each record gives: D gene, J gene, clone size, V gene, CDR3 DNA, CDR3 protein. D genes are given only for firm matches. A row's size may be missing; if present it is once, few, many or a size class.

TRBD2 | TRBJ2-1 | few | TRBV15 | TGTGCCACCAGCAGAGTAACAATAGCGGGAGGGCCCCACAATGAGCAGTTCTTC | CATSRVTIAGGPHNEQFF
NA | TRBJ2-1 | few | TRBV24-1 | TGTGCCACCAGTGATGCCGGGACGGTCAATGAGCAGTTCTTC | CATSDAGTVNEQFF
NA | TRBJ2-3 | few | TRBV4-3 | TGCGCCAGCAGCCAAGAACCGGGAGCCGGAGATACGCAGTATTTT | CASSQEPGAGDTQYF
NA | TRBJ1-3 | few | TRBV6-5 | TGTGCCAGCAGGGATCAGGGGACGATCCTCTCTGGAAACACCATATATTTT | CASRDQGTILSGNTIYF
NA | TRBJ2-7 | few | TRBV6-2/TRBV6-3 | TGTGCCAGCAGTTACGACCAAGCCTACGAGCAGTACTTC | CASSYDQAYEQYF
NA | TRBJ1-2 | NA | TRBV12-3/TRBV12-4 | TGTGCCAGCAGTTTAGACAGGGCTCAAAGGGGCTACACCTTC | CASSLDRAQRGYTF
NA | TRBJ1-6 | NA | TRBV18 | TGTGCCAGCGCCCAGGGGATTTGGAATTCACCCCTCCACTTT | CASAQGIWNSPLHF
NA | TRBJ1-3 | once | TRBV19 | TGTGCCAGTAGTATGGTTCGGGCATCTGGAAACACCATATATTTT | CASSMVRASGNTIYF
TRBD1 | TRBJ1-6 | many | TRBV7-9 | TGTGCCAGCAGCTTAGAACGGACAGGGCGGGATAATTCACCCCTCCACTTT | CASSLERTGRDNSPLHF
TRBD1 | TRBJ1-6 | NA | TRBV28 | TGTGCCAGCAGACGACAGGGTGGTAATTCACCCCTCCACTTT | CASRRQGGNSPLHF
NA | TRBJ2-2 | few | TRBV4-1 | TGCGCCAGCAGCCAAGAGGGAGGCTTTTCGTCACAGGCGAACACCGGGGAGCTGTTTTTT | CASSQEGGFSSQANTGELFF
NA | TRBJ2-1 | few | TRBV2 | TGTGCCAGCACCTTGGAGGGGGAGCAGTTCTTC | CASTLEGEQFF
TRBD1 | TRBJ2-2 | NA | TRBV30 | TGTGCCAGGACAGGGGCAGTCGGGAGGACCGGGGAGCTGTTTTTT | CARTGAVGRTGELFF
TRBD1 | TRBJ2-7 | few | TRBV28 | TGTGCCAGCAGTTCCCTTGGGACAGGGGGAGACTACGAGCAGTACTTC | CASSSLGTGGDYEQYF
TRBD2 | TRBJ2-1 | few | TRBV28 | TGTGCCAGCAGTACCCTGGGCGGGAGCTCCTACAATGAGCAGTTCTTC | CASSTLGGSSYNEQFF
TRBD1 | TRBJ1-1 | few | TRBV10-3 | TGTGCCATAACCCCCGGGACAGGGTCGCTCACTGAAGCTTTCTTT | CAITPGTGSLTEAFF
NA | TRBJ1-5 | many | TRBV7-2 | TGTGCCAGCAGACCCGGGACCGACAATCAGCCCCAGCATTTT | CASRPGTDNQPQHF
NA | TRBJ1-5 | many | TRBV19 | TGTGCCAGTAGTCAGGGAATCAATCAGCCCCAGCATTTT | CASSQGINQPQHF
NA | TRBJ2-7 | many | TRBV20-1 | TGCAGTGCTAGAGATCAAAGCTCGTACGAGCAGTACTTC | CSARDQSSYEQYF
NA | TRBJ2-3 | NA | TRBV5-1 | TGCGCCAGCAGCTTGGGGAGAAGACAGACGCCCACAGATACGCAGTATTTT | CASSLGRRQTPTDTQYF
TRBD1 | TRBJ2-1 | few | TRBV12-3/TRBV12-4 | TGTGCCAGCAGTTCCGGACAGGGGGCCGGTGAGCAGTTCTTC | CASSSGQGAGEQFF
TRBD1 | TRBJ1-3 | NA | TRBV27 | TGTGCCAGCAGTTTGGACAGGGGAGTTGGAAACACCATATATTTT | CASSLDRGVGNTIYF
TRBD2 | TRBJ2-1 | few | TRBV4-2 | TGTGCCAGCAGCCAAGAAGAGGGGCTAGCGGGAGTAAATTACAATGAGCAGTTCTTC | CASSQEEGLAGVNYNEQFF
TRBD1 | TRBJ2-5 | few | TRBV12-5 | TGTGCTAGTGGTGTTTCCGGGACAGGCCTGTCGGAGACCCAGTACTTC | CASGVSGTGLSETQYF
TRBD2 | TRBJ2-7 | NA | TRBV4-2 | TGTGCCAGCAGCTCATATCCCGCGGGCGGGAGCTCCTACGAGCAGTACTTC | CASSSYPAGGSSYEQYF
TRBD2 | TRBJ2-1 | many | TRBV7-2 | TGTGCCAGCAGCTTTAGCGGGAGATTGAATGAGCAGTTCTTC | CASSFSGRLNEQFF
NA | TRBJ1-6 | NA | TRBV25-1 | TGTGCCAGCAGTGAAGTAGTGGGAAATTCACCCCTCCACTTT | CASSEVVGNSPLHF
NA | TRBJ2-7 | NA | TRBV19 | TGTGCCAGTAGCTATCTGGTCCTCGGGGAGCAGTACTTC | CASSYLVLGEQYF
NA | TRBJ2-7 | NA | TRBV18 | TGTGCCAGCTCACCGGTTAGCGGATACGAGCAGTACTTC | CASSPVSGYEQYF
NA | TRBJ1-1 | few | TRBV7-6 | TGTGCCAGCAGCTTAGGGGCGGGGTACCCCCATACTTTCTTT | CASSLGAGYPHTFF
TRBD1 | TRBJ2-4 | many | TRBV7-8 | TGTGCCAGCAGCTTACCCCGGACAGGGGGGACCAAAAACATTCAGTACTTC | CASSLPRTGGTKNIQYF
TRBD2 | TRBJ2-5 | few | TRBV20-1 | TGCAGTGCTAGAGTGGCTAGCGGGTGGGCGGAGACCCAGTACTTC | CSARVASGWAETQYF
NA | TRBJ2-7 | few | TRBV14 | TGTGCCAGCAGCCAAGCCGGGACGGGACCTCGCGGTTTGTACTTC | CASSQAGTGPRGLYF
TRBD1 | TRBJ1-3 | many | TRBV7-2 | TGTGCCAGCAGCCCGCAGGACAGGGCTGGAAACACCATATATTTT | CASSPQDRAGNTIYF
TRBD1 | TRBJ2-7 | few | TRBV7-2 | TGTGCCAGCACCCCGGGACAGTACGAGCAGTACTTC | CASTPGQYEQYF
TRBD1 | TRBJ1-1 | many | TRBV7-2 | TGTGCCAGCAGCTCGGGACAGTACAACACTGAAGCTTTCTTT | CASSSGQYNTEAFF
NA | TRBJ2-5 | NA | TRBV7-2 | TGTGCCAGCTCCGTCGGGAAGTTCTGGGAGACCCAGTACTTC | CASSVGKFWETQYF
NA | TRBJ2-3 | NA | TRBV6-2/TRBV6-3 | TGTGCCACGACCCTGCGGGTTCCATCTTCCACAGATACGCAGTATTTT | CATTLRVPSSTDTQYF
NA | TRBJ2-3 | NA | TRBV19 | TGTGCCAGTAGTCCGGGGCCTCGGGTAGCGCAGTATTTT | CASSPGPRVAQYF
TRBD1 | TRBJ2-1 | NA | TRBV10-3 | TGTGCCATCAGGACAGGACAGGGGGATTCCAATGAGCAGTTCTTC | CAIRTGQGDSNEQFF
NA | TRBJ2-7 | few | TRBV6-5 | TGTGCCAGCAGTTCGCATCCTACAGGCGAGCAGTACTTC | CASSSHPTGEQYF